This T cell receptor beta chain is drawn from a study of vaccination effects on CD4 cells after COVID-19. Looking at the study overall: After expansion with viral peptide pools in the ViraFEST assay, antigen-specific CD4+ T cells were sequenced. Post-vaccine draws lagged the second dose by a median of 72 days. General study points: Substantial clonal contraction characterized both infection- and vaccine-induced clones late after vaccination.

The V end was cut by 3 bases, the J end by 3 bases, with 27 bases between. The CDR3 loop spans 18 amino acids. Germline values: CDR1 DFQATT, CDR2 SNEGSKA (reference sequence). Comments on this clone: Its antigen is as yet unknown.

Having been cultured for approximately ten days, the cells underwent CD4+ T cell isolation. Each participant received a vaccine that was either BNT162b2 or mRNA-1273, given as two doses. Using immunoSEQ multiplex PCR, the repertoire was profiled, and TCRdb retains in-frame clones only, with some absent. The table shows tens of thousands of clones, with around 70% occurring only once. The V call is TRBV20-1, the J call TRBJ2-7; D is perhaps TRBD2 (6 bases). The material sequenced was CD4+ T cells from PBMCs cultured without peptide, taken after COVID-19 vaccination. The sequence was collected from a human donor who received a COVID-19 vaccine. The CDR3 DNA reads as TGCAGTGCTAGTATGCGCGGCAGGGAGGCCCCGTTTAACTACGAGCAGTACTTC. Translation gives CSASMRGREAPFNYEQYF.